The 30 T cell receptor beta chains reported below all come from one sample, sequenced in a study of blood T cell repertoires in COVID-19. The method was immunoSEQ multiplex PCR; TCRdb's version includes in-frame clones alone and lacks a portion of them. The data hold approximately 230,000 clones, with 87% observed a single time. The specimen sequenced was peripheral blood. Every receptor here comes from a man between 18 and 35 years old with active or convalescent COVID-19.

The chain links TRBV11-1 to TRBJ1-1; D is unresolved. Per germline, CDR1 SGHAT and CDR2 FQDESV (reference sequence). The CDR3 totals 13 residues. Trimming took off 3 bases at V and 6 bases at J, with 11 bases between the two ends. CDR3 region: CASSFRESPEAFF. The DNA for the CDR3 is TGTGCCAGCAGCTTTCGGGAATCGCCTGAAGCTTTCTTT.

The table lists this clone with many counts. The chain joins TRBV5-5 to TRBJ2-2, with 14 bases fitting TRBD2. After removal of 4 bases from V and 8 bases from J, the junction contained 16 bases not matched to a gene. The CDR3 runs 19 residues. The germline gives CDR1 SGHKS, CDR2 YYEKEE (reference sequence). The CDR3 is CASSLIGVGLAGDGGELFF. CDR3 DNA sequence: TGTGCCAGCAGCCTAATTGGCGTGGGACTAGCGGGAGATGGGGGGGAGCTGTTTTTT.

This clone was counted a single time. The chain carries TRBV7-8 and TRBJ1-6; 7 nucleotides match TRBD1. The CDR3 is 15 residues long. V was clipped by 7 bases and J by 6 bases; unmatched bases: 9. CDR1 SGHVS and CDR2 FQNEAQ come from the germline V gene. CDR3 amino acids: CASTEVPGGNSPLHF. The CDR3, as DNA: TGTGCCAGCACCGAAGTGCCAGGGGGTAATTCACCCCTCCACTTT. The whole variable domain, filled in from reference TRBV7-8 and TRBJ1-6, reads GAGVSQSPRYKVAKRGQDVALRCDPISGHVSLFWYQQALGQGPEFLTYFQNEAQLDKSGLPSDRFFAERPEGSVSTLKIQRTQQEDSAVYLCASTEVPGGNSPLHFGNGTRLTVT.

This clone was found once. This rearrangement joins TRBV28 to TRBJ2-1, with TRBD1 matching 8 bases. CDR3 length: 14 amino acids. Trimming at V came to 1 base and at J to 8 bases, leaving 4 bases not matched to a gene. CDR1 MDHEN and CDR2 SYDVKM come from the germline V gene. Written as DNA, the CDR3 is TGTGCCAGCAGTTTATTATCAGGGGGCGATGAGCAGTTCTTC. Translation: CASSLLSGGDEQFF. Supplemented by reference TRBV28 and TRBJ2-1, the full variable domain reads DVKVTQSSRYLVKRTGEKVFLECVQDMDHENMFWYRQDPGLGLRLIYFSYDVKMKEKGDIPEGYSVSREKKERFSLILESASTNQTSMYLCASSLLSGGDEQFFGPGTRLTVL.

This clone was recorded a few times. Here the CDR3 reads CASSSGGGGETYEQYF. For the CDR3, the DNA is TGTGCCAGCAGCTCTGGCGGGGGAGGGGAGACATACGAGCAGTACTTC. The chain links TRBV5-4 to TRBJ2-7; the match to TRBD2 covers 7 bases. This CDR3 comprises 16 residues. Germline values: CDR1 SGHNT, CDR2 YYREEE (reference sequence). Trimming removed 3 bases from V and 4 bases from J; junction bases left unmatched: 13.

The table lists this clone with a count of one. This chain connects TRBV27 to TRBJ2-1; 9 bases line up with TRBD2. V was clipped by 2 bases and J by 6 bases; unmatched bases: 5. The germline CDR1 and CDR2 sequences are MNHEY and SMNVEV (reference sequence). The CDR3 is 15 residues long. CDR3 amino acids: CASSLMGLASNEQFF. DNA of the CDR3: TGTGCCAGCAGTTTAATGGGACTAGCTAGCAATGAGCAGTTCTTC.

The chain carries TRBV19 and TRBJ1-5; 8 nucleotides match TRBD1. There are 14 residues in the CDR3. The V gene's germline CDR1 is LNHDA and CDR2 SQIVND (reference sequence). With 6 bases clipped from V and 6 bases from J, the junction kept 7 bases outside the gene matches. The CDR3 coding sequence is TGTGCCAGTAGAGGACAGGGCTCAGGTCAGCCCCAGCATTTT. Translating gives CASRGQGSGQPQHF.

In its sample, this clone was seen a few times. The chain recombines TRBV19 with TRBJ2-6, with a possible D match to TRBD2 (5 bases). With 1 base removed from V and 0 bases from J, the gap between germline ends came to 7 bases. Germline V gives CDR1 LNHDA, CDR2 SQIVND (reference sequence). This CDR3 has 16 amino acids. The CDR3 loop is CASSIGGPSGANVLTF. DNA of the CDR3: TGTGCCAGTAGTATAGGAGGGCCCTCTGGGGCCAACGTCCTGACTTTC. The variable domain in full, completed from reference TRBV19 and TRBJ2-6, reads DGGITQSPKYLFRKEGQNVTLSCEQNLNHDAMYWYRQDPGQGLRLIYYSQIVNDFQKGDIAEGYSVSREKKESFPLTVTSAQKNPTAFYLCASSIGGPSGANVLTFGAGSRLTVL.

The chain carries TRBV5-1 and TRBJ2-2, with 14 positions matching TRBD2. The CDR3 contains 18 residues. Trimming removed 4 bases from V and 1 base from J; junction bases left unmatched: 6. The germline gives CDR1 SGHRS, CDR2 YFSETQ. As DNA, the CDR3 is TGCGCCAGCAGCCCGGGACTAGCGGGAGTTAAGAACACCGGGGAGCTGTTTTTT. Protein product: CASSPGLAGVKNTGELFF.

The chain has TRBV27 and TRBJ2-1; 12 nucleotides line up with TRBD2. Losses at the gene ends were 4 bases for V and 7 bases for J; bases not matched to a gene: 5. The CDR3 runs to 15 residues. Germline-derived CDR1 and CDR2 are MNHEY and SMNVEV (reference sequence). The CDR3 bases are TGTGCCAGCAGTTCTCTGGGACTAGCGGGTAATGAGCAGTTCTTC. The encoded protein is CASSSLGLAGNEQFF.

Here the CDR3 DNA reads TGTGCCAGCAGCTTAATCGGCGGGGGAACAGATACGCAGTATTTT. Protein: CASSLIGGGTDTQYF. The rearrangement uses TRBV7-2 and TRBJ2-3; 7 bases are shared with TRBD2. The CDR3 covers 15 residues. Losses at the gene ends were 2 bases for V and 3 bases for J; bases not matched to a gene: 5. In germline, CDR1 is SGHTA, CDR2 FQGNSA.

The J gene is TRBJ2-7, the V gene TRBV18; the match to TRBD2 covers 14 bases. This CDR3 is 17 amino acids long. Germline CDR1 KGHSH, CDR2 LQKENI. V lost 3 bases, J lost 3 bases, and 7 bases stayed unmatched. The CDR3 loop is CASSPPLTSGRVYEQYF. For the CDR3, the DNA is TGTGCCAGCTCACCCCCTTTGACTAGCGGGAGGGTCTACGAGCAGTACTTC.

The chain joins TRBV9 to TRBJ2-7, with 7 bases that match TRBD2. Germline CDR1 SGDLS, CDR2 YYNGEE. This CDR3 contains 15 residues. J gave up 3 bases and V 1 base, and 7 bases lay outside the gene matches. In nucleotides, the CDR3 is TGTGCCAGCAGCGTAAGGGAGGGGTTTGGCTACGAGCAGTACTTC. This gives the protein CASSVREGFGYEQYF.

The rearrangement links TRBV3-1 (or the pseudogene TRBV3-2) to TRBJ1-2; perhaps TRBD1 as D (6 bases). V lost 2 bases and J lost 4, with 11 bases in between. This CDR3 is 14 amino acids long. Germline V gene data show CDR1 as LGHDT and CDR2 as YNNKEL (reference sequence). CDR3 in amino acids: CASSQQGGGYGYTF. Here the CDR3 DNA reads TGTGCCAGCAGCCAACAGGGAGGGGGCTATGGCTACACCTTC.

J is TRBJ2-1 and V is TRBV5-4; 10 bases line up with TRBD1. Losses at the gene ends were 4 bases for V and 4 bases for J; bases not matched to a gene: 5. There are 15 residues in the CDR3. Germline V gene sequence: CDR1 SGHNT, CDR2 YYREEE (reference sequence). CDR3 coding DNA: TGTGCCAGCAGCGTGGACAGGGGGAATTACAATGAGCAGTTCTTC. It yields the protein CASSVDRGNYNEQFF.

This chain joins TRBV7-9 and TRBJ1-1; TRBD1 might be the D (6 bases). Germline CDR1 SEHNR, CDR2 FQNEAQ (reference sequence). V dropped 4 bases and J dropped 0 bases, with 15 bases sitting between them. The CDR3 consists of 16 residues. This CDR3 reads CASSYRPGAMNTEAFF. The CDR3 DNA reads TGTGCCAGCAGCTACAGGCCAGGGGCCATGAACACTGAAGCTTTCTTT. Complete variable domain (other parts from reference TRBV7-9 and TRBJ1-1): DTGVSQNPRHKITKRGQNVTFRCDPISEHNRLYWYRQTLGQGPEFLTYFQNEAQLEKSRLLSDRFSAERPKGSFSTLEIQRTEQGDSAMYLCASSYRPGAMNTEAFFGQGTRLTVV.

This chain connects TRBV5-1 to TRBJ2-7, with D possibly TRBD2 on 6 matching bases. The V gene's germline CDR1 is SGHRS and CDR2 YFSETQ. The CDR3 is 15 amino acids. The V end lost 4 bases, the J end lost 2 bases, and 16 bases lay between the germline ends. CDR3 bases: TGCGCCAGCAGCCCTGGACTATCGGGTCCCTACGAGCAGTACTTC. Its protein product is CASSPGLSGPYEQYF.

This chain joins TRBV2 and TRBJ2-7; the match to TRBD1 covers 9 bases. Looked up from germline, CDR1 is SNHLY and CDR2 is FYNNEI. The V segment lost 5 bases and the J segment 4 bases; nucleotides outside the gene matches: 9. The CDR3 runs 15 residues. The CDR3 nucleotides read TGTGCCAGCAGTTTGGAACAGGGGGCTTGGTACGAGCAGTACTTC. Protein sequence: CASSLEQGAWYEQYF.

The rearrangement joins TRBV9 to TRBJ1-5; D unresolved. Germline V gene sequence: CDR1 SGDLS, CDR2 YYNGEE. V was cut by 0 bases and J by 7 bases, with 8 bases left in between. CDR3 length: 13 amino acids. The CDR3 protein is CASSVDREQPQHF. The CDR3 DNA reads TGTGCCAGCAGCGTAGATCGGGAACAGCCCCAGCATTTT.

CDR3 loop: CASSLRSGANEQFF. The CDR3 coding sequence is TGTGCCAGCAGCTTAAGGTCGGGAGCCAATGAGCAGTTCTTC. The chain has TRBV7-2 and TRBJ2-1; possible D gene TRBD2, 6 bases. V dropped 2 bases and J dropped 6 bases, with 11 bases sitting between them. CDR3 length: 14 residues. Per the germline V gene, CDR1 is SGHTA and CDR2 is FQGNSA.

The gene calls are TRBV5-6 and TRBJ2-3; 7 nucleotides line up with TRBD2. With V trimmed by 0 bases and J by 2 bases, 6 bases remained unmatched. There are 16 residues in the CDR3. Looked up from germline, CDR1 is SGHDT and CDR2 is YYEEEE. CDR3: CASSLARLAATDTQYF. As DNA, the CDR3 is TGTGCCAGCAGCTTGGCCCGGCTAGCGGCCACAGATACGCAGTATTTT.

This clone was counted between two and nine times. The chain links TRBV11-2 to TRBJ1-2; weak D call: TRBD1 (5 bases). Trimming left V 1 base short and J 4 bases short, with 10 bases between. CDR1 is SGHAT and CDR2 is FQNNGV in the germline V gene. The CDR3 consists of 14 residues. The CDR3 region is CASSLARGLYGYTF. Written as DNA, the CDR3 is TGTGCCAGCAGCTTAGCAAGGGGACTCTATGGCTACACCTTC.

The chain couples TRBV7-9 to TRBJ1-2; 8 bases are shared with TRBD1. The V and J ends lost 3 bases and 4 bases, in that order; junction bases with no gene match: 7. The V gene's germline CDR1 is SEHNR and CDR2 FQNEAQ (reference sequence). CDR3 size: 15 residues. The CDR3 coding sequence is TGTGCCAGCAGCTTGCAAGGGACAGGTATCTATGGCTACACCTTC. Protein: CASSLQGTGIYGYTF.

DNA of the CDR3: TGTGCCAGCACGGGTATCGGCTATGGCTACACCTTC. This sequence encodes CASTGIGYGYTF. The rearrangement uses TRBV5-6 and TRBJ1-2; D unclear. V lost 6 bases and J lost 4, with 10 bases in between. The CDR3 length is 12 residues. Per the germline V gene, CDR1 is SGHDT and CDR2 is YYEEEE.

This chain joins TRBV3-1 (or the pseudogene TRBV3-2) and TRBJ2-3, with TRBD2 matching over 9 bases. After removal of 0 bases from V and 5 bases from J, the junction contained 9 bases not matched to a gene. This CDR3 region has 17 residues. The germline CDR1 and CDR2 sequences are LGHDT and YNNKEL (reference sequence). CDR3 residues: CASSQDPAGGWKDTQYF. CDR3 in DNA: TGTGCCAGCAGCCAAGATCCAGCGGGAGGATGGAAAGATACGCAGTATTTT.

CDR3 sequence: CASSLSPDYGYTF. In DNA form, the CDR3 reads TGCGCCAGCAGCTTGAGTCCGGACTATGGCTACACCTTC. This chain connects TRBV5-1 to TRBJ1-2, with no clear D. Germline V gene lookup returns CDR1 SGHRS and CDR2 YFSETQ. Trimming took off 1 base at V and 3 bases at J, with 7 bases between the two ends. The CDR3 extends over 13 amino acids.

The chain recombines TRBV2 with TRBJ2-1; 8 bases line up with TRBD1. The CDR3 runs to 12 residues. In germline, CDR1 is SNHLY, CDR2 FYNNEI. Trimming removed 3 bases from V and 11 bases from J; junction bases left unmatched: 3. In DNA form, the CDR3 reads TGTGCCAGCAGTGAGGACAGGGATAAGCAGTTCTTC. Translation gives CASSEDRDKQFF.

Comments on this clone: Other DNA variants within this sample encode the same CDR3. This CDR3 reads CASSSSGSSYNEQFF. The CDR3 coding sequence is TGTGCCAGCAGCTCGAGCGGGAGCTCCTACAATGAGCAGTTCTTC. The chain carries TRBV11-2 and TRBJ2-1, with TRBD2 identical over 8 bases. The CDR3 is made up of 15 amino acids. V lost 4 bases, J lost 0 bases, and 2 bases stayed unmatched. Germline CDR1 and CDR2: SGHAT and FQNNGV.

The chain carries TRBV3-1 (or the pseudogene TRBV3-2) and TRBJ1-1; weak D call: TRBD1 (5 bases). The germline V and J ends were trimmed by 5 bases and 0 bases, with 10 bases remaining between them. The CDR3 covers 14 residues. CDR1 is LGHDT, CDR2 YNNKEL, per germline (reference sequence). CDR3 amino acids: CASSSTDMNTEAFF. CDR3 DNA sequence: TGTGCCAGCAGCTCGACAGACATGAACACTGAAGCTTTCTTT.

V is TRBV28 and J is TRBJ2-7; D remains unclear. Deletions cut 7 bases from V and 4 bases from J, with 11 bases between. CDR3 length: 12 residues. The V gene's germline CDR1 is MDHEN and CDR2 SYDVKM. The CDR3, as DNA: TGTGCCAGCACCTCCTCCCTATACGAGCAGTACTTC. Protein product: CASTSSLYEQYF.